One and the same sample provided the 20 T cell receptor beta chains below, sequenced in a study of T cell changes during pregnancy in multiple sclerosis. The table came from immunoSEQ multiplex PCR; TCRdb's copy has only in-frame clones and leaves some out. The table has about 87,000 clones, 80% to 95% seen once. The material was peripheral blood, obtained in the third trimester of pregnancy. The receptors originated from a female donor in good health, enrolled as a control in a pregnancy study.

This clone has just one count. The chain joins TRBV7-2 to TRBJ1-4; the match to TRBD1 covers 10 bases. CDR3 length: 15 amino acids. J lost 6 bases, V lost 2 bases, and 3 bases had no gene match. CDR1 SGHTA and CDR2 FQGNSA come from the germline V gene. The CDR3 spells CASSLWGQGYEKLFF. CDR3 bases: TGTGCCAGCAGCTTATGGGGACAGGGGTATGAAAAACTGTTTTTT.

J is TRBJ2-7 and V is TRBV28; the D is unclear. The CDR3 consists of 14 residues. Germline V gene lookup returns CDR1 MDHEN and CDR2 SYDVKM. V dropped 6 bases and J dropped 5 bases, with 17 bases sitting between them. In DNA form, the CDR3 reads TGTGCCAGCAGCCCCTTTCTCATCCAGGACGAGCAGTACTTC. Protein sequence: CASSPFLIQDEQYF.

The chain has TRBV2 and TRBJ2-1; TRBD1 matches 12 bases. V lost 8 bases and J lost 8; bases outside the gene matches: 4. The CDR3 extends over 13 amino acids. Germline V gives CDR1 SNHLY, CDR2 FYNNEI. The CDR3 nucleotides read TGTGCCAGCGAGGGGACAGGGGGCGATGAGCAGTTCTTC. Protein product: CASEGTGGDEQFF.

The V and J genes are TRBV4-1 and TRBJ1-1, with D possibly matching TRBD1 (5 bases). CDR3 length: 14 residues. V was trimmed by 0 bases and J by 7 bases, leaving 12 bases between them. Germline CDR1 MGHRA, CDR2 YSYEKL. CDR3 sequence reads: CASSQEDRGDEAFF. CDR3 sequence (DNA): TGCGCCAGCAGCCAAGAAGATCGGGGGGATGAAGCTTTCTTT.

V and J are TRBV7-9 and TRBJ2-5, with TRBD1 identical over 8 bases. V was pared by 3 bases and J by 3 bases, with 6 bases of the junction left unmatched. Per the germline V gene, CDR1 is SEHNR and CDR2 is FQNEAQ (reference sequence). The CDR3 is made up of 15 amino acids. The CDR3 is CASSFGQGAKETQYF. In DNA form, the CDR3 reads TGTGCCAGCAGCTTCGGGCAGGGGGCGAAAGAGACCCAGTACTTC.

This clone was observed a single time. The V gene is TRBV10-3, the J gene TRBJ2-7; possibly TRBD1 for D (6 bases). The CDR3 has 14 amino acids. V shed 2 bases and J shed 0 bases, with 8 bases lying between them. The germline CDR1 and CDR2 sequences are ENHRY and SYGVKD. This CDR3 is CAISERDTSYEQYF. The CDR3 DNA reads TGTGCCATCAGTGAGCGGGACACCTCCTACGAGCAGTACTTC.

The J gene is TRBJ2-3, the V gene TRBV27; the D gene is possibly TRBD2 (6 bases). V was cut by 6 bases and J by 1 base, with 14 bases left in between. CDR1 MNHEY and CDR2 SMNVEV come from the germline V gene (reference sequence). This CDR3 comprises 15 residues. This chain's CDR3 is CASRPGRPGTDTQYF. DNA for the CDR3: TGTGCCAGCAGACCAGGGAGGCCAGGCACAGATACGCAGTATTTT.

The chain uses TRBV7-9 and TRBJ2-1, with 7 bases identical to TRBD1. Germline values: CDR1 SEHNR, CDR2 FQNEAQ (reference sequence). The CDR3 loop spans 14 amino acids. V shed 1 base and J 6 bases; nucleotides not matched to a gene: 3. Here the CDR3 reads CASSLVDRVNEQFF. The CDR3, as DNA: TGTGCCAGCAGCTTAGTTGACAGGGTCAATGAGCAGTTCTTC. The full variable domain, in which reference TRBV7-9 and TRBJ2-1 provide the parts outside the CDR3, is DTGVSQNPRHKITKRGQNVTFRCDPISEHNRLYWYRQTLGQGPEFLTYFQNEAQLEKSRLLSDRFSAERPKGSFSTLEIQRTEQGDSAMYLCASSLVDRVNEQFFGPGTRLTVL.

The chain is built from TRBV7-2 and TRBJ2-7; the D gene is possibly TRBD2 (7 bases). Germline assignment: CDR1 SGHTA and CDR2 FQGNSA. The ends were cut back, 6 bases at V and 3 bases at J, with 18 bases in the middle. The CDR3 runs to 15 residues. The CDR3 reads CASRGGREGRYEQYF. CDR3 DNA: TGTGCCAGCAGAGGGGGGAGGGAGGGCCGCTACGAGCAGTACTTC.

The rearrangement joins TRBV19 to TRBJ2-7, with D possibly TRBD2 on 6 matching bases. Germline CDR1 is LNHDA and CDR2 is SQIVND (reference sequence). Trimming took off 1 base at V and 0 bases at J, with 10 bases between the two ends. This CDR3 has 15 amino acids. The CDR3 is CASSIVGGSSYEQYF. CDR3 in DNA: TGTGCCAGTAGTATAGTCGGGGGTAGCTCCTACGAGCAGTACTTC.

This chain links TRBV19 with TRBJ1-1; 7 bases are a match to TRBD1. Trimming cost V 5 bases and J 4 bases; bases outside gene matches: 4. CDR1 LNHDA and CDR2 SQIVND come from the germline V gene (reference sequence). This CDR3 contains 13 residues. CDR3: CASSPHRGTEAFF. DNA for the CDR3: TGTGCCAGTAGTCCCCACAGGGGCACTGAAGCTTTCTTT.

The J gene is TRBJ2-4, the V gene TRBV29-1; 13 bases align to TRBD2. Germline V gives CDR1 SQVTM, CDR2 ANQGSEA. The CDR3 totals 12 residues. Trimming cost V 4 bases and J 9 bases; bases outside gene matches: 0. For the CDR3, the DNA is TGCAGCGTTGGACTAGCGGGAGGCATTCAGTACTTC. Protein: CSVGLAGGIQYF. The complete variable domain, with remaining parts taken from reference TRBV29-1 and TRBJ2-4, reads SAVISQKPSRDICQRGTSLTIQCQVDSQVTMMFWYRQQPGQSLTLIATANQGSEATYESGFVIDKFPISRPNLTFSTLTVSNMSPEDSSIYLCSVGLAGGIQYFGAGTRLSVL.

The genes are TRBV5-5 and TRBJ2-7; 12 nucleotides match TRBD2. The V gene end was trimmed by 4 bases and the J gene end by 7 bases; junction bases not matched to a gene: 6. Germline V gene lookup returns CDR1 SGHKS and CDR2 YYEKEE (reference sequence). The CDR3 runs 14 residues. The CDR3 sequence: CASSLLAGGREQYF. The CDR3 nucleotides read TGTGCCAGCAGCCTACTAGCGGGAGGTAGGGAGCAGTACTTC. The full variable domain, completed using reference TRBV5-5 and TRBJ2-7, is DAGVTQSPTHLIKTRGQQVTLRCSPISGHKSVSWYQQVLGQGPQFIFQYYEKEERGRGNFPDRFSARQFPNYSSELNVNALLLGDSALYLCASSLLAGGREQYFGPGTRLTVT.

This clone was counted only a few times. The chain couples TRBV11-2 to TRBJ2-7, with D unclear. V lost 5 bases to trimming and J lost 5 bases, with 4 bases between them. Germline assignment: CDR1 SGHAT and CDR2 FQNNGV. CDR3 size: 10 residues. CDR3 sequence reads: CASSLHEQYF. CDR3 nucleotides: TGTGCCAGCAGCCTACACGAGCAGTACTTC.

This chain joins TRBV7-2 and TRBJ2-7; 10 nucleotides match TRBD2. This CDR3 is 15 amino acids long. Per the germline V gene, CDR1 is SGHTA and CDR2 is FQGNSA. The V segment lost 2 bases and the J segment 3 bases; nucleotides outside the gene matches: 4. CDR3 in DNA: TGTGCCAGCAGCTTAACGGGACTAGCGTTCTACGAGCAGTACTTC. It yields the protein CASSLTGLAFYEQYF.

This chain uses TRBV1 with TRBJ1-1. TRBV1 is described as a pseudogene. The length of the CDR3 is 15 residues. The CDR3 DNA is TGCACCAGCAGGTGTGGGACTCCTATGAACACTGAAGCTTTCTTT. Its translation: CTSRCGTPMNTEAFF.

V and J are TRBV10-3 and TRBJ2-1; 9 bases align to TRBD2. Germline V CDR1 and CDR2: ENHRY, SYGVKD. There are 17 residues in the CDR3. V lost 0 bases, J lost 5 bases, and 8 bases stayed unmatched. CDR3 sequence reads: CAISESMASGDHNEQFF. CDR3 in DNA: TGTGCCATCAGTGAGTCGATGGCTAGCGGGGACCACAATGAGCAGTTCTTC.

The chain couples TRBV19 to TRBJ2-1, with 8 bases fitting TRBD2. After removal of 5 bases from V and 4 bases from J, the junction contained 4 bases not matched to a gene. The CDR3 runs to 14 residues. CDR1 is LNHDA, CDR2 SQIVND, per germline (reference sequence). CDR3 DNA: TGTGCCAGTAGTCTGGTAGCGGGATACAATGAGCAGTTCTTC. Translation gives CASSLVAGYNEQFF.

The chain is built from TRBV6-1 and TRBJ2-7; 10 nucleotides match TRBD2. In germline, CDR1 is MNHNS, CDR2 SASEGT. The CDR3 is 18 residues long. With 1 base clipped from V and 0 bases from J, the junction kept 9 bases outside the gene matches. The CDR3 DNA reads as TGTGCCAGCAGTGAAGTTATGGTACTAGCGGGGACCTCCTACGAGCAGTACTTC. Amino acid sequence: CASSEVMVLAGTSYEQYF.

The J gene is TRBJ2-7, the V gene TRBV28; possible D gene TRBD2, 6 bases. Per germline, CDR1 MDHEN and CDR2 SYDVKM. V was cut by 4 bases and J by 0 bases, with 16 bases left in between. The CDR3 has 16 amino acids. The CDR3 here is CASSSSASASSYEQYF. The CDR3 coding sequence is TGTGCCAGCAGTTCATCGGCTAGCGCGAGCTCCTACGAGCAGTACTTC.